The 2 T cell receptor beta chains below all came from one sample that was sequenced in a study of blood T cell repertoires in COVID-19. The method was immunoSEQ multiplex PCR; TCRdb's version includes in-frame clones alone and lacks a portion of them. The sample contains hundreds of thousands of clones, roughly 80% of which appear only once. The sample was peripheral blood. These receptors were collected from a woman in her forties with active or convalescent COVID-19.

The chain carries TRBV7-9 and TRBJ1-1, with TRBD1 identical over 7 bases. CDR1 and CDR2 from the germline V gene are SEHNR and FQNEAQ (reference sequence). With V trimmed by 5 bases and J by 4 bases, 4 bases remained unmatched. The CDR3 length is 13 residues. For the CDR3, the DNA is TGTGCCAGCAGCCGGGACAGCCTCACTGAAGCTTTCTTT. Protein sequence: CASSRDSLTEAFF.

The V and J genes are TRBV13 and TRBJ2-3; 10 bases match TRBD1. With 4 bases clipped from V and 0 bases from J, the junction kept 7 bases outside the gene matches. The V gene's germline CDR1 is PRHDT and CDR2 FYEKMQ (reference sequence). The CDR3 spans 17 residues. The CDR3 reads CASSSGTGVGSTDTQYF. The CDR3, as DNA: TGTGCCAGCAGCTCCGGGACAGGGGTTGGTAGCACAGATACGCAGTATTTT.